This TCR beta chain was sequenced during a study of regulatory T cells in long-lasting Graves disease. To make TCR beta libraries, researchers used iRepertoire HTBI primers and Arm-PCR of CDR3 regions. TCRdb reprocessed the multiplex PCR reads with MiXCR, giving one entry per CDR3 protein. The repertoire includes a few hundred thousand distinct CDR3 sequences, roughly 12% of them detected once, and approximately 17% sits in the top ten. Time point meaning: newly diagnosed GD, antithyroid drugs for less than 3 months. The TCR library used RNA extracted from PBMCs. The CDR3 spans 15 residues. Germline values: CDR1 LNHDA, CDR2 SQIVND (reference sequence). The V and J ends lost 9 bases and 7 bases respectively, with 21 bases between them. These sequences were also reported in another study, on T cells in Graves' hyperthyroidism and ophthalmopathy.

Sample: peripheral blood mononuclear cells (PBMCs), taken at new diagnosis, from a patient treated with antithyroid drugs. V and J are TRBV19 and TRBJ1-4; perhaps TRBD1 as D (6 bases). The receptor's source is a woman between 18 and 29 years old with Graves disease. In nucleotides, the CDR3 is TGTGCCAGCCTCCCCCGCGGGACAAGCGGTGAAAAACTGTTTTTT. Amino acid sequence: CASLPRGTSGEKLFF.